Reported below is one T cell receptor beta chain. The sample comes from a study of T cell repertoires in cytomegalovirus infection. V was pared by 3 bases and J by 6 bases, with 14 bases between. The CDR3 covers 14 residues. Germline CDR1 and CDR2: MDHEN and SYDVKM. TCRdb called the reads again in MiXCR, with one record for every CDR3 protein. The sample has roughly 640,000 distinct CDR3 sequences, less than 25% seen once. Sequenced input: CD8+ T cells from PBMCs. The chain has TRBV28 and TRBJ1-1, with D perhaps matching TRBD1 (6 bases). The TCR was taken from a human donor in good health (CMV status not recorded). Some clones in this sample may be carry-over from other donors' samples. The CDR3 loop reads CASSFRGRPPEAFF. As DNA, the CDR3 is TGTGCCAGCAGTTTCAGGGGACGACCCCCTGAAGCTTTCTTT. Full variable domain (rest looked up from reference TRBV28 and TRBJ1-1): DVKVTQSSRYLVKRTGEKVFLECVQDMDHENMFWYRQDPGLGLRLIYFSYDVKMKEKGDIPEGYSVSREKKERFSLILESASTNQTSMYLCASSFRGRPPEAFFGQGTRLTVV.